The 24 T cell receptor beta chains listed next were all sequenced from one sample in a study of T cell responses to AZD1222 COVID-19 vaccine (dated by TCRdb to the early 2020s). The intended sense of this specimen's time point label: about 28 days (+/-7) after the second vaccine dose. Library method: the immunoSEQ multiplex PCR assay. Entries here come from immuneACCESS through TCRdb and include only in-frame sequences with V and J called. Some clones fail to appear in such tables; in the studies checked, an unresolved V gene covers under half of the shortfall, and the cause of the remainder is unknown. The sample profile shows about 140,000 clones; approximately 90% of them were found once. Roughly 4% of the sample rests with the top ten. Sequences were derived from peripheral blood, sampled 28 days after the second AZD1222 dose. The receptors stem from an adult who received the AZD1222 COVID-19 vaccine.

The chain is built from TRBV10-3 and TRBJ1-1; 7 bases are a match to TRBD1. Trimming cost V 4 bases and J 4 bases; bases outside gene matches: 3. The germline gives CDR1 ENHRY, CDR2 SYGVKD. This CDR3 spans 13 amino acids. CDR3 sequence: CAISGQGSTEAFF. In DNA form, the CDR3 reads TGTGCCATCAGTGGACAGGGAAGCACTGAAGCTTTCTTT.

The rearrangement links TRBV18 to TRBJ1-5; the D is unclear. Germline values: CDR1 KGHSH, CDR2 LQKENI. Trimming left V 1 base short and J 4 bases short, with 5 bases between. The length of the CDR3 is 13 residues. The CDR3 sequence is CASSPQVNQPQHF. The CDR3 DNA reads TGTGCCAGCTCACCACAGGTAAATCAGCCCCAGCATTTT. The full variable domain, in which reference TRBV18 and TRBJ1-5 provide the parts outside the CDR3, is NAGVMQNPRHLVRRRGQEARLRCSPMKGHSHVYWYRQLPEEGLKFMVYLQKENIIDESGMPKERFSAEFPKEGPSILRIQQVVRGDSAAYFCASSPQVNQPQHFGDGTRLSIL.

The chain recombines TRBV6-5 with TRBJ1-6; no definite D call. This CDR3 has 13 amino acids. CDR1 is MNHEY, CDR2 SVGAGI, per germline. The V end was cut by 6 bases, the J end by 9 bases, with 12 bases between. CDR3 in amino acids: CASSSAVRSPLHF. The DNA for the CDR3 is TGTGCCAGCAGCTCCGCCGTCCGTTCACCCCTCCACTTT.

The genes are TRBV7-9 and TRBJ1-3; D may be TRBD1 (6 bases). V was clipped by 5 bases and J by 2 bases, with 16 bases between them. Per germline, CDR1 SEHNR and CDR2 FQNEAQ (reference sequence). The CDR3 has 16 residues. Here the CDR3 reads CASSRHRVAAGNTIYF. The CDR3 coding sequence is TGTGCCAGCAGCCGGCACAGGGTCGCTGCTGGAAACACCATATATTTT.

The J gene is TRBJ1-2, the V gene TRBV5-6; no clear D gene. Trimming took 4 bases from V and 3 from J, leaving 10 bases between them. CDR3 length: 13 residues. Germline CDR1 reads SGHDT; CDR2 reads YYEEEE. CDR3 sequence reads: CASSPRRYYGYTF. As DNA, the CDR3 is TGTGCCAGCAGCCCGCGGCGATACTATGGCTACACCTTC. Combining the CDR3 with reference TRBV5-6 and TRBJ1-2 gives the whole variable domain DAGVTQSPTHLIKTRGQQVTLRCSPKSGHDTVSWYQQALGQGPQFIFQYYEEEERQRGNFPDRFSGHQFPNYSSELNVNALLLGDSALYLCASSPRRYYGYTFGSGTRLTVV.

The chain recombines TRBV2 with TRBJ1-4, with D possibly TRBD1 on 5 matching bases. The CDR3 is made up of 15 amino acids. CDR1 SNHLY and CDR2 FYNNEI come from the germline V gene. V was trimmed by 1 base and J by 7 bases, leaving 13 bases between them. DNA for the CDR3: TGTGCCAGCAGTGAAGGGGTGGCGGGGACTGAAAAACTGTTTTTT. Protein product: CASSEGVAGTEKLFF.

This clone was counted between two and nine times. This chain uses TRBV15 with TRBJ1-4; 8 bases fit TRBD1. The CDR3 sequence is 14 residues long. V lost 5 bases to trimming and J lost 5 bases; unmatched junction nucleotides: 4. Germline-derived CDR1 and CDR2 are LNHNV and YYDKDF (reference sequence). CDR3 nucleotides: TGTGCCACCAGCTCGGGACAGGAAAATGAAAAACTGTTTTTT. This sequence encodes CATSSGQENEKLFF.

This rearrangement joins TRBV4-2 to TRBJ2-1; a possible D gene is TRBD2 (5 bases). The germline V gene encodes CDR1 LGHNA and CDR2 YNFKEQ. The CDR3 is 15 residues long. Trimming removed 1 base from V and 6 bases from J, with 13 bases in between. DNA of the CDR3: TGTGCCAGCAGCCAAGTCCCTAGCACCTCCAATGAGCAGTTCTTC. This translates into CASSQVPSTSNEQFF.

The chain carries TRBV7-2 and TRBJ1-1, with 7 bases matching TRBD1. The length of the CDR3 is 14 residues. V trimming: 5 bases; J trimming: 5 bases; junction bases outside the gene matches: 8. Germline CDR1 SGHTA, CDR2 FQGNSA. The CDR3 DNA sequence: TGTGCCAGCAGCATCCCAGGGGGGAATACTGAAGCTTTCTTT. As protein: CASSIPGGNTEAFF.

The J gene is TRBJ1-1, the V gene TRBV10-2, with D perhaps TRBD1 (5 bases). The CDR3 is made up of 15 amino acids. CDR1 is WSHSY, CDR2 SAAADI, per germline. Trimming shortened V by 7 bases and J by 3 bases, and 18 bases separated the two germline ends. In DNA form, the CDR3 reads TGCGCCAGCAATCCCGTTTTGGGGGGGGACACTGAAGCTTTCTTT. Translated: CASNPVLGGDTEAFF.

This chain links TRBV6-5 with TRBJ1-1; perhaps TRBD1 as D (5 bases). V gave up 7 bases and J gave up 1 base, with 13 bases separating them. The CDR3 totals 14 residues. Germline CDR1 is MNHEY and CDR2 is SVGAGI. The CDR3 DNA reads as TGTGCCAGCACGCCCCCCGGGGGGAACACTGAAGCTTTCTTT. It codes for CASTPPGGNTEAFF.

This chain links TRBV5-6 with TRBJ1-2; a weak D match, TRBD1 (6 bases). Germline values: CDR1 SGHDT, CDR2 YYEEEE. The CDR3 totals 14 residues. V was shortened by 0 bases and J by 3 bases, with 9 bases between the two germline ends. The CDR3: CASSLGGGHYGYTF. The CDR3 coding sequence is TGTGCCAGCAGCTTGGGAGGGGGGCACTATGGCTACACCTTC.

This clone appeared a few times. This chain uses TRBV7-3 with TRBJ2-5, with D possibly TRBD2 on 6 matching bases. V gave up 5 bases and J gave up 0 bases, with 7 bases separating them. The germline V gene has CDR1 SGHTA and CDR2 FQGTGA. This CDR3 contains 13 residues. CDR3 in amino acids: CASSRDYQETQYF. DNA of the CDR3: TGTGCCAGCAGCCGGGACTACCAAGAGACCCAGTACTTC. The whole variable domain, remainder taken from reference TRBV7-3 and TRBJ2-5, is GAGVSQTPSNKVTEKGKYVELRCDPISGHTALYWYRQSLGQGPEFLIYFQGTGAADDSGLPNDRFFAVRPEGSVSTLKIQRTERGDSAVYLCASSRDYQETQYFGPGTRLLVL.

J is TRBJ1-1 and V is TRBV28; no clear D gene. CDR3 length equals 12 residues. V lost 2 bases to trimming and J lost 7 bases, with 8 bases between them. Per germline, CDR1 MDHEN and CDR2 SYDVKM. As DNA, the CDR3 is TGTGCCAGCAGTTTAATACGGGATGAAGCTTTCTTT. Protein product: CASSLIRDEAFF.

The rearrangement uses TRBV9 and TRBJ1-5, with D tentatively TRBD1 (6 bases). Trimming shortened V by 4 bases and J by 7 bases, and 15 bases separated the two germline ends. CDR3 length: 14 residues. Germline CDR1 reads SGDLS; CDR2 reads YYNGEE. CDR3 residues: CASSPDPGAQPQHF. Written as DNA, the CDR3 is TGTGCCAGCAGCCCTGATCCAGGGGCCCAGCCCCAGCATTTT.

The rearrangement uses TRBV6-5 and TRBJ1-5; D uncertain. V was shortened by 6 bases and J by 4 bases, with 10 bases between the two germline ends. The CDR3 length is 13 residues. Germline V gene sequence: CDR1 MNHEY, CDR2 SVGAGI. The CDR3 sequence: CASRRWVNQPQHF. In DNA, the CDR3 is TGTGCCAGCAGGAGATGGGTAAATCAGCCCCAGCATTTT.

The chain's CDR3 is CASSIRQGEGTQYF. The CDR3 DNA follows: TGTGCCAGCAGCATACGACAGGGAGAGGGTACCCAGTACTTC. This chain joins TRBV7-2 and TRBJ2-5; 7 bases match TRBD1. The V and J ends lost 5 bases and 8 bases, in that order; junction bases with no gene match: 11. This CDR3 region has 14 residues. Germline V gives CDR1 SGHTA, CDR2 FQGNSA.

The rearrangement joins TRBV20-1 to TRBJ1-5; D unclear. Trimming removed 3 bases at V and 4 bases at J, with 7 bases between. CDR1 and CDR2 (germline): DFQATT, SNEGSKA (reference sequence). The CDR3 runs to 12 residues. The CDR3 loop is CSASSGNQPQHF. DNA for the CDR3: TGCAGTGCTAGTTCGGGGAATCAGCCCCAGCATTTT.

The chain couples TRBV10-3 to TRBJ2-1, with TRBD2 matching over 10 bases. V lost 5 bases and J lost 2; bases outside the gene matches: 9. Germline CDR1 ENHRY, CDR2 SYGVKD. CDR3 length: 17 amino acids. CDR3 DNA sequence: TGTGCCATCAGTCCGGGAATCGGACTAGCGGCCTACAATGAGCAGTTCTTC. Its protein product is CAISPGIGLAAYNEQFF.

The V gene is TRBV6-2 or TRBV6-3, the J gene TRBJ2-2; perhaps D is TRBD1 or TRBD2 (5 bases each). The V end lost 2 bases, the J end lost 2 bases, and 21 bases lay between the germline ends. In germline, CDR1 is MNHEY, CDR2 SVGEGT. This CDR3 contains 19 residues. This chain's CDR3 is CASSYPIGAGSHNTGELFF. CDR3 nucleotides: TGTGCCAGCAGTTACCCAATCGGGGCGGGCTCTCACAACACCGGGGAGCTGTTTTTT.

CDR3 in amino acids: CASGDEKLFF. CDR3 DNA: TGTGCCAGCGGTGATGAAAAACTGTTTTTT. The chain combines TRBV7-6 with TRBJ1-4; D gene uncertain. Trimming cost V 8 bases and J 6 bases, with 4 bases left between them. The germline V gene has CDR1 SGHVS and CDR2 FNYEAQ. There are 10 residues in the CDR3.

The chain joins TRBV6-4 to TRBJ2-3, with 8 bases identical to TRBD1. V lost 2 bases and J lost 4; bases outside the gene matches: 8. From germline, CDR1 is MRHNA and CDR2 SNTAGT. This CDR3 has 16 residues. Here the CDR3 DNA reads TGTGCCAGCAGTGACAAGACCGGGACAGGTGCAGATACGCAGTATTTT. Residues: CASSDKTGTGADTQYF.

The CDR3 region is CASRPGQLYNSPLHF. For the CDR3, the DNA is TGTGCCAGTCGTCCGGGACAGCTATATAATTCACCCCTCCACTTT. This chain connects TRBV27 to TRBJ1-6; 7 bases agree with TRBD1. This CDR3 contains 15 residues. In germline, CDR1 is MNHEY, CDR2 SMNVEV (reference sequence). V trimming: 9 bases; J trimming: 4 bases; junction bases outside the gene matches: 9.

This chain uses TRBV5-1 with TRBJ2-3; D may be TRBD1 or TRBD2 (5 bases each). Germline assignment: CDR1 SGHRS and CDR2 YFSETQ. The CDR3 spans 12 residues. V was trimmed by 2 bases and J by 6 bases, leaving 7 bases between them. This chain's CDR3 is CASSFEGDTQYF. CDR3 coding DNA: TGCGCCAGCAGCTTTGAGGGGGATACGCAGTATTTT.